The rows below give T cell receptor beta chains drawn from one sample of a study of PD-L1 blockade in urothelial cancer. The protocol was immunoSEQ multiplex PCR, while the TCRdb copy is restricted to in-frame clones and leaves out a portion. The sample yields tens of thousands of clones, more than 70% seen once. Sequences were derived from PBMCs, sampled around atezolizumab (anti-PD-L1) treatment. The receptors shown here come from a man aged 60-69 years with urothelial cancer. The CDR3 runs from the conserved cysteine through the conserved F or W. D genes are given only for firm matches. Expanded clones get a size class; other rows say once, few or many, or leave the size out.

V	D	J	size	DNA	CDR3
TRBV11-2	-	TRBJ1-2	-	TGTGCCAGCAGCTTAGACCCGGGGATTTGGAGGGGCTACACCTTC	CASSLDPGIWRGYTF
TRBV6-6	-	TRBJ1-6	-	TGTGCCACCGCACGGGAGTCAGCTAATTCACCCCTCCACTTT	CATARESANSPLHF
TRBV18	TRBD1	TRBJ1-4	-	TGTGCCAGCTCACCGTCGGGACTCTCAGGGGGTGAAAAACTGTTTTTT	CASSPSGLSGGEKLFF
TRBV7-8	-	TRBJ2-2	-	TGTGCCAGCAGCATATTTACAGGGTTCCCCGGGGAGCTGTTTTTT	CASSIFTGFPGELFF
TRBV10-3	-	TRBJ1-2	-	TGTGCCATCAGTGACCCAGGACGGACGGGGGGCTACACCTTC	CAISDPGRTGGYTF
TRBV4-1	TRBD2	TRBJ2-1	-	TGCGCCAGCAGCCAAGATTCAAGGACTAGCGGGAGTAGAAATGAGCAGTTCTTC	CASSQDSRTSGSRNEQFF
TRBV15	-	TRBJ1-3	-	TGTGCCACCAGCTCGGGTCCCTCCTCTGGAAACACCATATATTTT	CATSSGPSSGNTIYF
TRBV2	TRBD1	TRBJ1-2	few	TGTGCCAGCAGTGAGACAGGGACTTTAGGCTACACCTTC	CASSETGTLGYTF
TRBV6-5	-	TRBJ1-3	-	TGTGCCAGCAGTTACATGGGCAGGCCAGCCGCCATATATTTT	CASSYMGRPAAIYF
TRBV27	-	TRBJ2-2	once	TGTGCCAGCAGTCCAGGGGCAAACACCGGGGAGCTGTTTTTT	CASSPGANTGELFF
TRBV6-5	-	TRBJ1-5	-	TGTGCCAGCAGTCACCTAACTTATAGCAATCAGCCCCAGCATTTT	CASSHLTYSNQPQHF
TRBV4-2	-	TRBJ2-7	-	TGTGCCAGCAGCCAAGAGTGGAGGGAGCGAGCCTACGAGCAGTACTTC	CASSQEWRERAYEQYF
TRBV5-6	-	TRBJ1-3	-	TGTGCCAGCAGCTTGGCGTTAATCGCTGGAAACACCATATATTTT	CASSLALIAGNTIYF
TRBV6-5	TRBD1	TRBJ1-2	-	TGTGCCAGCAGTTACGGAGGACAGGGGGCGGGCGGCTACACCTTC	CASSYGGQGAGGYTF